This T cell receptor beta chain was identified in a study of glioma-infiltrating T cells. Overall study findings and caveats: Above-expected tissue-blood divergence occurred in all gliomas, most in low-grade ones.

About this clonotype itself: Its antigen is undetermined. At one of its ends the junction is not consistent with the germline gene, which may arise from a read error.

The CDR3 runs 13 residues. Germline V gene data show CDR1 as SGHRS and CDR2 as YFSETQ. The iRepertoire nested amplicon-rescue multiplex PCR amplified TCR alpha and beta CDR3s from RNA. For one-step reverse transcription and amplification, 100-400 ng of tissue mRNA or PBMC total RNA was used. TCRdb called the multiplex PCR reads again in MiXCR, with one record for every CDR3 protein. This sample has over 3,000 distinct CDR3 sequences, with over 35% found just once. This TCR was sampled from a human donor with low-grade glioma or glioblastoma, undergoing nonglioma brain surgery, or in good health (not recorded which). J is TRBJ1-1 and V is TRBV5-1; D remains ambiguous. Material for sequencing was glioma tissue, nonneoplastic brain tissue, or PBMCs (not recorded which). The CDR3 sequence is CASSLTRNTKAFF. The CDR3 DNA follows: TGCGCCAGCAGCTTAACAAGGAACACTAAAGCTTTCTTT.